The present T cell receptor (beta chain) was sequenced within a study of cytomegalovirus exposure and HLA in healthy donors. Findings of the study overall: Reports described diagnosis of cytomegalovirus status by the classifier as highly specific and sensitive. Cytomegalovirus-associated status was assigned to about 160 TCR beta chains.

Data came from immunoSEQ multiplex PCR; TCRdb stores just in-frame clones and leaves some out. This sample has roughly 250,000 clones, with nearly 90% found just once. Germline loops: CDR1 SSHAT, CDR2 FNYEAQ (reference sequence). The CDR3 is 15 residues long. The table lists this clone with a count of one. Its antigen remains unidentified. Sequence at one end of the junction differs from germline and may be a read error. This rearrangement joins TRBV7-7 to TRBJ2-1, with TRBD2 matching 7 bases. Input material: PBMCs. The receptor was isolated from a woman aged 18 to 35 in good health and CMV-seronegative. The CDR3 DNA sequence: TGTGCTAGCAGCCCCCGGGACTACGCCAACAATGAGCAGTTCTTC. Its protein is CASSPRDYANNEQFF.